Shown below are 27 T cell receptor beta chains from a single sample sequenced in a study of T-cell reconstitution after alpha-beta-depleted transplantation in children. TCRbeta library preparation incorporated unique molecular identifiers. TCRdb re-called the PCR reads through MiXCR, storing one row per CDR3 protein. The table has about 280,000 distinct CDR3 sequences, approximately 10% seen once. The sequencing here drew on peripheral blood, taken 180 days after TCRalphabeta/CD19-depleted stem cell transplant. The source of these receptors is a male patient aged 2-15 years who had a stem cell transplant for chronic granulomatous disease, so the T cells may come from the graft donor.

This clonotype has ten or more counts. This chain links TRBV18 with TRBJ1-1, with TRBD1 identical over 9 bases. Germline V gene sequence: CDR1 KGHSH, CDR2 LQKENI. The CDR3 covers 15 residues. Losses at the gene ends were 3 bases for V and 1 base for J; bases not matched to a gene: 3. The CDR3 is CASSPKTGGNTEAFF. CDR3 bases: TGTGCCAGCTCACCCAAGACAGGGGGGAACACTGAAGCTTTCTTT.

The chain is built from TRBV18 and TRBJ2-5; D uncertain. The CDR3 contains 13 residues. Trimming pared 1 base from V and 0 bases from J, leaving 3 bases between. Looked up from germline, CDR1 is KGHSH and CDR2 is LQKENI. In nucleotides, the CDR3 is TGTGCCAGCTCACCACTGTACCAAGAGACCCAGTACTTC. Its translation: CASSPLYQETQYF.

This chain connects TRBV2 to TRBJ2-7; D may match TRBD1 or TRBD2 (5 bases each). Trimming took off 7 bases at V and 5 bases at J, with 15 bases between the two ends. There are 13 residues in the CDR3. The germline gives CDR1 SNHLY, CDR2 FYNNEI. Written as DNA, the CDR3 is TGTGCCAGCACGGGGCAGGGAAAAGACGAGCAGTACTTC. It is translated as CASTGQGKDEQYF.

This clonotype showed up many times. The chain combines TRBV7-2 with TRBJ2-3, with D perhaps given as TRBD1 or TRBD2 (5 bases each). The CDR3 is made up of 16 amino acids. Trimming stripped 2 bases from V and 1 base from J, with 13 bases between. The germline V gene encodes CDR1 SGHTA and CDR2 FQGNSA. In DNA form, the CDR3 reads TGTGCCAGCAGCTTAAGCCTCGGGACCCGCACAGATACGCAGTATTTT. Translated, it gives CASSLSLGTRTDTQYF.

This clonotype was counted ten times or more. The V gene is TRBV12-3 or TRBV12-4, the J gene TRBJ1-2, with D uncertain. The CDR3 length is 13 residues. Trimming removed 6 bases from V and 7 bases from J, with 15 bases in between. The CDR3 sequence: CASSLPPLSGYTF. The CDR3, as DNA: TGTGCCAGCAGCTTGCCTCCTTTAAGTGGCTACACCTTC.

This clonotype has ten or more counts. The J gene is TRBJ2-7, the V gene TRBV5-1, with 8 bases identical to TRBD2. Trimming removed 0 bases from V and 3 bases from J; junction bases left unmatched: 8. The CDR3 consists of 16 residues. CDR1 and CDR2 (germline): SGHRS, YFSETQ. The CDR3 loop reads CASSLVPVAGGYEQYF. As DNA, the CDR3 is TGCGCCAGCAGCTTGGTCCCGGTGGCGGGGGGCTACGAGCAGTACTTC.

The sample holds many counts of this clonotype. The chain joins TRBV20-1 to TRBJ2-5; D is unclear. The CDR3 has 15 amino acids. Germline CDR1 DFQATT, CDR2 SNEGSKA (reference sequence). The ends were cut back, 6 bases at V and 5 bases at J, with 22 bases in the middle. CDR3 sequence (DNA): TGCAGTGCCCCTAACTCCACTCTGGGCAGGGAGACCCAGTACTTC. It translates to CSAPNSTLGRETQYF.

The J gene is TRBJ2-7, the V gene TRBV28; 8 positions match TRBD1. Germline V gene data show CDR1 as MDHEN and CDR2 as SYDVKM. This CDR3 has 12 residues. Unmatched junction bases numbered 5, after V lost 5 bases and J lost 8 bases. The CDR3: CASSRTGSKQYF. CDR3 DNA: TGTGCCAGCAGTCGGACAGGGAGCAAGCAGTACTTC.

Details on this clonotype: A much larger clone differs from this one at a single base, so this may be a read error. This CDR3 is CATQPGYSDTQYF. Here the CDR3 DNA reads TGTGCCACCCAACCGGGGTACTCAGATACGCAGTATTTT. This chain links TRBV28 with TRBJ2-3, with D possibly matching TRBD2 (5 bases). The germline V gene encodes CDR1 MDHEN and CDR2 SYDVKM. V was cut by 10 bases and J by 4 bases, with 15 bases left in between. The CDR3 has 13 residues.

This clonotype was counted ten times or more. As DNA, the CDR3 is TGTGCCAGCAGATACGACAGGGGGCGCACCGGGGAGCTGTTTTTT. It encodes CASRYDRGRTGELFF. The rearrangement joins TRBV28 to TRBJ2-2, with TRBD1 matching 10 bases. Per germline, CDR1 MDHEN and CDR2 SYDVKM. V shed 6 bases, J shed 4 bases, and the junction held 5 bases outside the gene matches. The length of the CDR3 is 15 residues.

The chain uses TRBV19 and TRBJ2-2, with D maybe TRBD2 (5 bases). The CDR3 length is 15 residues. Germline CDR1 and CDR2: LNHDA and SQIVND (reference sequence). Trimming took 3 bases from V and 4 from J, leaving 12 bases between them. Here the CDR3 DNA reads TGTGCCAGTAGTATCTGGCTAGCAGCCACCGGGGAGCTGTTTTTT. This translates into CASSIWLAATGELFF.

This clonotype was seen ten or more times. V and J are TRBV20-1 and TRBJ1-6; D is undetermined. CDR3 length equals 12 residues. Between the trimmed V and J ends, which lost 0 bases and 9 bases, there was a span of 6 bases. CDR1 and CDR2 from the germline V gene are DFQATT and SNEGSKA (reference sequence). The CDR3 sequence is CSARDRGSPLHF. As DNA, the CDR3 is TGCAGTGCTAGAGATCGTGGTTCACCCCTCCACTTT.

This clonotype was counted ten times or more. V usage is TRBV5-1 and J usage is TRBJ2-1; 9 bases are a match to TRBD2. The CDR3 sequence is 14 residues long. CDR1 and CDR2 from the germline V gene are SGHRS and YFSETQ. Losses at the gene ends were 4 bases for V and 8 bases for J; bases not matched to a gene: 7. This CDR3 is CASSRAGGLDEQFF. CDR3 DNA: TGCGCCAGCAGCAGAGCGGGAGGTCTGGATGAGCAGTTCTTC.

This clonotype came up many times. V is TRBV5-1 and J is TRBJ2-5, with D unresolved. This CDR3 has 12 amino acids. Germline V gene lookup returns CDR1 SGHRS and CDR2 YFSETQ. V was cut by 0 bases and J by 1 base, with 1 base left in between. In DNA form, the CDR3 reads TGCGCCAGCAGCTTGGCCCAAGAGACCCAGTACTTC. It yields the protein CASSLAQETQYF. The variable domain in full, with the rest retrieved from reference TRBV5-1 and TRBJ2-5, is KAGVTQTPRYLIKTRGQQVTLSCSPISGHRSVSWYQQTPGQGLQFLFEYFSETQRNKGNFPGRFSGRQFSNSRSEMNVSTLELGDSALYLCASSLAQETQYFGPGTRLLVL.

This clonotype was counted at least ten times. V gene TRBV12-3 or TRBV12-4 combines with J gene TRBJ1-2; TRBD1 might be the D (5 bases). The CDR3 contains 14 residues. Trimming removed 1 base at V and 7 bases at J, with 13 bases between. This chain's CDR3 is CASSLGRGESGYTF. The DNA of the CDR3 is TGTGCCAGCAGTTTAGGGCGGGGGGAGTCTGGCTACACCTTC.

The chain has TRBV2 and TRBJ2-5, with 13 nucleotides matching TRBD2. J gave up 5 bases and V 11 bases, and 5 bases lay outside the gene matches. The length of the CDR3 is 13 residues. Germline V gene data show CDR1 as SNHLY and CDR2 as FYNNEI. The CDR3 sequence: CAATSGGAETQYF. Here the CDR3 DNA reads TGTGCCGCTACTAGCGGGGGGGCGGAGACCCAGTACTTC.

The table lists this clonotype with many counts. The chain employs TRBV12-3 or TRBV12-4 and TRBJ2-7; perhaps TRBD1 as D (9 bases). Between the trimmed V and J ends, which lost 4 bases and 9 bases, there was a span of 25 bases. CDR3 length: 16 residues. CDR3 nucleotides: TGTGCCAGCAGTTCTCGGGGGGGGACAGGGTACTCCGGGCAGTACTTC. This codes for CASSSRGGTGYSGQYF.

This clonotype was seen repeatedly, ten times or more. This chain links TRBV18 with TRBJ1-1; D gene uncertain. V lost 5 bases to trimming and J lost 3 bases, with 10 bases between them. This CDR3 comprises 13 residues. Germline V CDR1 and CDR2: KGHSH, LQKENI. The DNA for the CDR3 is TGTGCCAGCTCAGACGGTGGCTACACTGAAGCTTTCTTT. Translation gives CASSDGGYTEAFF.

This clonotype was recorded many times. The CDR3: CASSLNQNTGELFF. CDR3 sequence (DNA): TGTGCCAGCAGTTTGAACCAGAACACCGGGGAGCTGTTTTTT. The J gene is TRBJ2-2, the V gene TRBV12-3 or TRBV12-4; D ambiguous. Between the trimmed V and J ends, which lost 3 bases and 1 base, there was a span of 6 bases. The CDR3 spans 14 residues.

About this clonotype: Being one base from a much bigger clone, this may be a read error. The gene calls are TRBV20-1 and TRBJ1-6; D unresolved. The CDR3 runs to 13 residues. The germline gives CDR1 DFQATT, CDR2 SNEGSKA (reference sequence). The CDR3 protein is CSASISYNSSLHF. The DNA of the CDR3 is TGCAGTGCTAGTATCTCTTATAATTCATCCCTCCACTTT.

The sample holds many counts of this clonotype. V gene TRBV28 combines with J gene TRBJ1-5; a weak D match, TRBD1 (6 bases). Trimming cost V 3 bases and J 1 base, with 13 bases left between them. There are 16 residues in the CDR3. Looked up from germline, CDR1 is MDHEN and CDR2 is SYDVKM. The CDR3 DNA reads TGTGCCAGCAGTTTCGGGTGGGGGCAGAGCAATCAGCCCCAGCATTTT. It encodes CASSFGWGQSNQPQHF.

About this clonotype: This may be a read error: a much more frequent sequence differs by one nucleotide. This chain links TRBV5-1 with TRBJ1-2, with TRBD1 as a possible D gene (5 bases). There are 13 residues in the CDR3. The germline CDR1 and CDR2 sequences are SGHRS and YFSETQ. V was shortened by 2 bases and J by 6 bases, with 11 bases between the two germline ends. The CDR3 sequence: CASSFGRGDGYTF. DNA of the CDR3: TGCGCCAGCAGCTTCGGTAGGGGCGATGGCTACACCTTC.

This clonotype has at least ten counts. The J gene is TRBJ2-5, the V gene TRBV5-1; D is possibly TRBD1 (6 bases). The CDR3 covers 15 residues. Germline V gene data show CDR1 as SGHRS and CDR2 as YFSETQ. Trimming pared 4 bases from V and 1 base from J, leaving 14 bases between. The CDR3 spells CASSPGQPGQETQYF. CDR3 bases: TGCGCCAGCAGCCCCGGACAGCCAGGCCAAGAGACCCAGTACTTC.

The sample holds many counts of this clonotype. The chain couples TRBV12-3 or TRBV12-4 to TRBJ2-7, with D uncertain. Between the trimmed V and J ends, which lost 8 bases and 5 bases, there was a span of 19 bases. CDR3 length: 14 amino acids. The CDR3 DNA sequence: TGTGCCAGCGGTCATAGGGAACTCGGAAACGAGCAGTACTTC. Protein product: CASGHRELGNEQYF.

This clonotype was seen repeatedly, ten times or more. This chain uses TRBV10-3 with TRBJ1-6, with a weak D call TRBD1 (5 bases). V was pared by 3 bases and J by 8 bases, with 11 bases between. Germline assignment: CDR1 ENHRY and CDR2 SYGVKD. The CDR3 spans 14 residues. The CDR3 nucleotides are TGTGCCATCAGTGAAGGGGTCGGGGATTCACCCCTCCACTTT. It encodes CAISEGVGDSPLHF.

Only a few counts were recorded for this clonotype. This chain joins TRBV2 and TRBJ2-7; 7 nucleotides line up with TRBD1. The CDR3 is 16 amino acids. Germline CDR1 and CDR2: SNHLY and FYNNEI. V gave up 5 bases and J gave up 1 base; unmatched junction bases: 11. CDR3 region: CASSYGPGTDSYEQYF. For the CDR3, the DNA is TGTGCCAGCAGTTATGGCCCCGGGACAGATTCCTACGAGCAGTACTTC.

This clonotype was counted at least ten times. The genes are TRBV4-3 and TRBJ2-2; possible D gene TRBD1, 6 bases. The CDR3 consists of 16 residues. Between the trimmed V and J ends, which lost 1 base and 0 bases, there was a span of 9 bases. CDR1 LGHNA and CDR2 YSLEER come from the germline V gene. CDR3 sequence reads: CASSQVDRPNTGELFF. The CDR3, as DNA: TGCGCCAGCAGCCAAGTAGACAGGCCGAACACCGGGGAGCTGTTTTTT.